The TCR beta chain under discussion was sequenced for a study of spatial heterogeneity in lung cancer. Points from the study as a whole: TCRs found ubiquitously expanded in tumor appeared in blood more at resection than at follow-up.

The CDR3 has 14 residues. Looked up from germline, CDR1 is ENHRY and CDR2 is SYGVKD. V was shortened by 4 bases and J by 1 base, with 10 bases between the two germline ends. As to time point: sample taken at primary tumor resection. Unsorted whole RNA of tumor, nontumor lung or frozen PBMC was sequenced. In its sample, this clonotype was seen a few times. No antigen is known for it. One entry per CDR3 protein, called by TCRdb with MiXCR from the 5' RACE reads. The sample has about 92,000 distinct CDR3 sequences; approximately 12% are singletons. The chain joins TRBV10-3 to TRBJ1-1, with D perhaps TRBD1 (5 bases). The origin of this receptor is a male donor with early-stage non-small cell lung cancer. The sample in question was PBMCs, obtained at surgery. This chain's CDR3 is CAISVTGPNTEAFF. CDR3 DNA: TGTGCCATCAGTGTAACAGGCCCGAACACTGAAGCTTTCTTT.